The 13 T cell receptor beta chains below all came from one sample that was sequenced in a study of beta chain features in type 1 diabetes. Expressed TCRB transcripts were sequenced because the isolated RNA had all been reverse transcribed beforehand. Profiled with immunoSEQ multiplex PCR; TCRdb holds only in-frame clones, not every one. The data contain 850,000 to 900,000 clones, roughly 15% of them singletons. Material: naive CD4+ T cells from blood. The source of these receptors is a woman younger than 35 in good health.

This clone was picked up a small number of times. V is TRBV28 and J is TRBJ1-1; tentative D call: TRBD1 (6 bases). Trimming pared 7 bases from V and 0 bases from J, leaving 9 bases between. Germline CDR1 and CDR2: MDHEN and SYDVKM. This CDR3 has 13 amino acids. The CDR3 is CASTGTLNTEAFF. CDR3 nucleotides: TGTGCCAGCACGGGGACATTGAACACTGAAGCTTTCTTT.

This clone has only a few counts. An end of the junction does not agree with germline; a read error may underlie this. This chain connects TRBV2 to TRBJ1-1; 10 bases map to TRBD1. The length of the CDR3 is 11 residues. Germline lookup yields CDR1 SNHLY and CDR2 FYNNEI. The CDR3 DNA reads TGTGCCAGCAGCCCCGACAGGGGGCGAATCTTT. It codes for CASSPDRGRIF.

Only a few counts were recorded for this clone. This chain joins TRBV7-3 and TRBJ2-2, with D possibly TRBD2 on 5 matching bases. Deletions cut 2 bases from V and 5 bases from J, with 9 bases between. Germline V gene sequence: CDR1 SGHTA, CDR2 FQGTGA. The CDR3 contains 14 residues. The CDR3 DNA follows: TGTGCCAGCAGCTTATCACGGGAAACCGGGGAGCTGTTTTTT. Its protein product is CASSLSRETGELFF.

The genes are TRBV2 and TRBJ2-3, with D possibly matching TRBD2 (5 bases). The CDR3 totals 15 residues. CDR1 and CDR2 (germline): SNHLY, FYNNEI. V lost 6 bases and J lost 0, with 13 bases in between. The CDR3 DNA reads as TGTGCCAGCAGCGCCGAGGGTGCTAGCACAGATACGCAGTATTTT. Translation gives CASSAEGASTDTQYF. Drawing the rest from reference TRBV2 and TRBJ2-3, the complete variable domain is EPEVTQTPSHQVTQMGQEVILRCVPISNHLYFYWYRQILGQKVEFLVSFYNNEISEKSEIFDDQFSVERPDGSNFTLKIRSTKLEDSAMYFCASSAEGASTDTQYFGPGTRLTVL.

The table lists this clone with a few counts. This chain joins TRBV11-2 and TRBJ2-4; D is undetermined. The CDR3 is made up of 14 amino acids. The germline gives CDR1 SGHAT, CDR2 FQNNGV. With 3 bases removed from V and 2 bases from J, the gap between germline ends came to 8 bases. The CDR3 nucleotides read TGTGCCAGCAGCTTTGCAGGATCCAAAAACATTCAGTACTTC. Protein: CASSFAGSKNIQYF.

This clone was recorded a few times. The chain is built from TRBV4-2 and TRBJ2-1, with 7 nucleotides matching TRBD2. This CDR3 comprises 17 residues. V lost 1 base, J lost 0 bases, and 6 bases stayed unmatched. Germline lookup yields CDR1 LGHNA and CDR2 YNFKEQ. CDR3 protein: CASSQAGGGSSYNEQFF. The CDR3 DNA reads as TGTGCCAGCAGCCAAGCGGGGGGAGGGAGCTCCTACAATGAGCAGTTCTTC.

The chain uses TRBV10-3 and TRBJ2-1; TRBD1 might be the D (6 bases). Germline values: CDR1 ENHRY, CDR2 SYGVKD. The CDR3 is made up of 15 amino acids. Between the trimmed V and J ends, which lost 6 bases and 4 bases, there was a span of 16 bases. The CDR3 DNA follows: TGTGCCATCAGGAGCAGGGGCGCTCCGTACAATGAGCAGTTCTTC. Translation: CAIRSRGAPYNEQFF.

The chain combines TRBV5-6 with TRBJ2-6; 7 positions agree with TRBD1. The CDR3 spans 16 residues. Germline-derived CDR1 and CDR2 are SGHDT and YYEEEE. V trimming: 4 bases; J trimming: 1 base; junction bases outside the gene matches: 5. The CDR3 here is CASSPTGSSGANVLTF. DNA for the CDR3: TGTGCCAGCAGCCCGACAGGGTCGTCTGGGGCCAACGTCCTGACTTTC. Full variable domain (remainder filled in from reference TRBV5-6 and TRBJ2-6): DAGVTQSPTHLIKTRGQQVTLRCSPKSGHDTVSWYQQALGQGPQFIFQYYEEEERQRGNFPDRFSGHQFPNYSSELNVNALLLGDSALYLCASSPTGSSGANVLTFGAGSRLTVL.

This clone was detected a few times. V and J are TRBV10-3 and TRBJ2-1; D may be TRBD2 (6 bases). Germline V gene data show CDR1 as ENHRY and CDR2 as SYGVKD. CDR3 length: 15 amino acids. V was trimmed by 5 bases and J by 6 bases, leaving 17 bases between them. CDR3 in amino acids: CAISLSLGGPNEQFF. Here the CDR3 DNA reads TGTGCCATCAGTCTTTCCTTGGGGGGACCCAATGAGCAGTTCTTC.

V gene TRBV7-2 combines with J gene TRBJ2-1; 8 bases are shared with TRBD2. The V and J ends lost 7 bases and 0 bases, in that order; junction bases with no gene match: 5. Germline CDR1 SGHTA, CDR2 FQGNSA. The CDR3 length is 15 residues. The CDR3 spells CASTLSGTSYNEQFF. In DNA, the CDR3 is TGTGCCAGCACCCTTAGCGGGACCTCCTACAATGAGCAGTTCTTC.

V and J are TRBV18 and TRBJ2-2; perhaps TRBD1 as D (6 bases). The CDR3 is made up of 14 amino acids. The germline V gene has CDR1 KGHSH and CDR2 LQKENI. With 3 bases removed from V and 4 bases from J, the gap between germline ends came to 9 bases. The DNA of the CDR3 is TGTGCCAGCTCACCTATGGACAGCACCGGGGAGCTGTTTTTT. Encoded protein: CASSPMDSTGELFF.

The chain combines TRBV5-6 with TRBJ1-5; D is ambiguous. Germline assignment: CDR1 SGHDT and CDR2 YYEEEE. The V and J ends lost 0 bases and 5 bases respectively, with 6 bases between them. The CDR3 loop spans 13 amino acids. The CDR3 sequence is CASSLARDQPQHF. Written as DNA, the CDR3 is TGTGCCAGCAGCTTGGCACGGGATCAGCCCCAGCATTTT.

This clone was counted between two and nine times. The chain carries TRBV7-3 and TRBJ2-5; D is unresolved. This CDR3 has 13 residues. V lost 1 base, J lost 5 bases, and 8 bases lay in between. Germline V gene lookup returns CDR1 SGHTA and CDR2 FQGTGA. CDR3 protein: CASSLMGSETQYF. The CDR3 DNA sequence: TGTGCCAGCAGCTTAATGGGTTCGGAGACCCAGTACTTC.